One and the same sample provided the 2 T cell receptor beta chains below, sequenced in a study of T cell clonotyping in hematopoietic cell transplantation. Generated by immunoSEQ multiplex PCR, the TCRdb table keeps only in-frame clones and is missing some. The sample has 70,000 or so clones; around 94% are singletons. Sequenced material: peripheral blood mononuclear cells. These receptor sequences come from a man aged 50-59 years in good health. Some clones in this sample may be carry-over from other donors' samples.

V is TRBV5-1 and J is TRBJ2-5; tentatively, D is TRBD1 or TRBD2 (5 bases each). The CDR3 loop spans 17 amino acids. V lost 3 bases and J 9 bases, leaving 27 bases between the germline ends. Germline assignment: CDR1 SGHRS and CDR2 YFSETQ. CDR3 region: CASSSAPGTLLERAQYF. The CDR3 nucleotides are TGCGCCAGCAGCTCAGCACCCGGGACCCTTCTGGAGAGGGCCCAGTACTTC. Full variable domain (missing parts from reference TRBV5-1 and TRBJ2-5): KAGVTQTPRYLIKTRGQQVTLSCSPISGHRSVSWYQQTPGQGLQFLFEYFSETQRNKGNFPGRFSGRQFSNSRSEMNVSTLELGDSALYLCASSSAPGTLLERAQYFGPGTRLLVL.

This chain links TRBV19 with TRBJ2-5; 9 nucleotides match TRBD1. Germline V gene data show CDR1 as LNHDA and CDR2 as SQIVND (reference sequence). Unmatched junction bases numbered 4, after V lost 3 bases and J lost 5 bases. The CDR3 is 14 residues long. The CDR3 sequence is CASSIGQGSETQYF. In DNA, the CDR3 is TGTGCCAGTAGTATTGGACAGGGGAGTGAGACCCAGTACTTC.